These T cell receptor beta chains were read from a single sample in a study of CD8+CD57+ T cells in acquired aplastic anemia. MiXCR, applied by TCRdb to the reads, yields one record per CDR3 protein. In the table there are approximately 130,000 distinct CDR3 sequences, 55% to 60% of which are singletons. Sequenced: sorted CD4+, CD8+, or CD8+CD57+ T cells (not recorded which) from PBMCs. The receptors come from a human donor with aplastic anemia. Each CDR3 is given with its conserved first and last residue. D genes are given only for firm matches. Size is omitted from some rows. Given values are once, few, many or a class for expanded clones.

J: TRBJ2-7
size: -
D: TRBD2
V: TRBV7-9
DNA: TGTGCCAGCAGCTTAGAGCGGGACTACGAGCAGTACTTC
CDR3: CASSLERDYEQYF

J: TRBJ2-6
size: -
D: -
V: TRBV27
DNA: TGTGCCAGCAGCCGCTCTGGGGCCAACGTCCTGACTTTC
CDR3: CASSRSGANVLTF

J: TRBJ1-1
size: many
D: -
V: TRBV5-6
DNA: TGTGCCAGCAGCCAAGCGGGAAGGAACACTGAAGCTTTCTTT
CDR3: CASSQAGRNTEAFF

J: TRBJ2-7
size: -
D: TRBD1
V: TRBV24-1
DNA: TGTGCCAGCAGTTACGGATGGACAGGGGGCGCGTACGAGCAGTACTTC
CDR3: CASSYGWTGGAYEQYF

J: TRBJ1-6
size: few
D: -
V: TRBV2
DNA: TGTGCCAGCACCGGACCCACCCCGGACGCCCCCCTCCACTTT
CDR3: CASTGPTPDAPLHF

J: TRBJ1-2
size: once
D: -
V: TRBV2
DNA: TGTGCCAGCAGCGGGGGAACAGCAGCTAACTATGGCTACACCTTC
CDR3: CASSGGTAANYGYTF

J: TRBJ2-7
size: few
D: -
V: TRBV5-1
DNA: TGCGCCAGCAGCCCCACCCCCAGCGGGCCTAGCCACGAGCAGTACTTC
CDR3: CASSPTPSGPSHEQYF

J: TRBJ2-7
size: -
D: -
V: TRBV20-1
DNA: TGCAGTGCTAGCCCACCGGGGTTGTACGAGCAGTACTTC
CDR3: CSASPPGLYEQYF

J: TRBJ1-1
size: -
D: -
V: TRBV11-3
DNA: TGTGCCAGCAGCTCAGAACAGTTGGATGCTGAAGCTTTCTTT
CDR3: CASSSEQLDAEAFF

J: TRBJ2-1
size: -
D: -
V: TRBV2
DNA: TGTGCCAGGACGGGGCCGAGTAACAATGAGCAGTTCTTC
CDR3: CARTGPSNNEQFF

J: TRBJ2-5
size: many
D: -
V: TRBV20-1
DNA: TGCAGTCCCAAGATTGTAAGGGGGGCGGAGACCCAGTACTTC
CDR3: CSPKIVRGAETQYF

J: TRBJ2-3
size: -
D: TRBD1
V: TRBV20-1
DNA: TGCAGTGCATCACAGGGGGCCCCAGATACGCAGTATTTT
CDR3: CSASQGAPDTQYF